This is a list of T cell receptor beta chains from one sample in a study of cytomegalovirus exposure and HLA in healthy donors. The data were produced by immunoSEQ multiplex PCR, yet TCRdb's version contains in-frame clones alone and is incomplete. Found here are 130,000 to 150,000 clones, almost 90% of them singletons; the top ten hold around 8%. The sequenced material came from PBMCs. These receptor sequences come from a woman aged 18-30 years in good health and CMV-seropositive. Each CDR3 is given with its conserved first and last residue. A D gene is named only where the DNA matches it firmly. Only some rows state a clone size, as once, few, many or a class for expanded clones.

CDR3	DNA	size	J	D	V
CASSFGGRGTGELFF	TGTGCCAGCAGTTTCGGCGGGAGAGGTACCGGGGAGCTGTTTTTT	NA	TRBJ2-2	TRBD2	TRBV27
CASSRVNQPQHF	TGTGCCAGCAGCAGGGTCAATCAGCCCCAGCATTTT	few	TRBJ1-5	NA	TRBV2
CASRGTSGSHEQFF	TGTGCCAGTAGAGGGACTAGCGGGTCACATGAGCAGTTCTTC	NA	TRBJ2-1	TRBD2	TRBV19
CAWSVRGTEAFF	TGTGCCTGGAGTGTAAGAGGCACTGAAGCTTTCTTT	NA	TRBJ1-1	NA	TRBV30
CASSQIQGAYEQYF	TGCGCCAGCAGCCAGATACAGGGAGCCTACGAGCAGTACTTC	NA	TRBJ2-7	NA	TRBV4-1
CASSRDRVVNSPLHF	TGCGCCAGCAGTAGGGACAGGGTGGTAAATTCACCCCTCCACTTT	few	TRBJ1-6	TRBD1	TRBV5-1
CASSHTGTAYGYTF	TGCGCCAGCAGCCATACAGGGACAGCATATGGCTACACCTTC	once	TRBJ1-2	TRBD1	TRBV4-1
CAAGREQPQHF	TGTGCGGCAGGGCGGGAACAGCCCCAGCATTTT	few	TRBJ1-5	NA	TRBV6-5
CASSYKQNMNTEAFF	TGTGCCAGCAGTTACAAACAGAACATGAACACTGAAGCTTTCTTT	NA	TRBJ1-1	NA	TRBV27
CASSLSRNTGELFF	TGTGCCAGCAGTTTAAGTAGAAACACCGGGGAGCTGTTTTTT	NA	TRBJ2-2	NA	TRBV27
CASSKAGVNSNQPQHF	TGTGCCAGCAGCAAAGCTGGAGTCAATAGCAATCAGCCCCAGCATTTT	NA	TRBJ1-5	NA	TRBV21-1
CASRSGAREGYTF	TGTGCCAGCAGATCTGGGGCCCGGGAGGGCTACACCTTC	NA	TRBJ1-2	NA	TRBV5-4
CASSPDTSSYNEQFF	TGTGCCAGCAGTCCCGACACGAGCTCCTACAATGAGCAGTTCTTC	NA	TRBJ2-1	NA	TRBV6-5
CASSSRTSEGTQYF	TGTGCCAGCAGCTCGCGGACTAGCGAGGGGACCCAGTACTTC	NA	TRBJ2-5	TRBD2	TRBV9
CASSSRDGYSNQPQHF	TGTGCCAGCAGTTCGCGGGACGGCTATAGCAATCAGCCCCAGCATTTT	NA	TRBJ1-5	NA	TRBV28
CASSLGQGAGRDTEAFF	TGTGCCAGCAGTTTAGGGCAGGGGGCGGGTAGGGACACTGAAGCTTTCTTT	NA	TRBJ1-1	TRBD1	TRBV27
CASSTGQGLTGELFF	TGCGCCAGCAGCACGGGACAGGGTCTCACCGGGGAGCTGTTTTTT	NA	TRBJ2-2	TRBD1	TRBV5-1
CASSERVSGNTIYF	TGTGCCAGCAGTGAGCGGGTCTCTGGAAACACCATATATTTT	once	TRBJ1-3	NA	TRBV2
CASRAPGVRETQYF	TGTGCCAGCAGAGCCCCCGGGGTTCGTGAGACCCAGTACTTC	NA	TRBJ2-5	NA	TRBV6-5
CASSMNKWLAQHF	TGTGCCAGTAGTATGAATAAATGGCTAGCCCAGCATTTT	few	TRBJ1-5	NA	TRBV19
CASSLSRSLYEQYF	TGTGCCAGCAGTTTGTCACGGAGTCTCTACGAGCAGTACTTC	NA	TRBJ2-7	NA	TRBV27
CASSLDLRQGSYEQYF	TGTGCCAGCAGCTTAGATCTGAGACAGGGCTCCTACGAGCAGTACTTC	NA	TRBJ2-7	TRBD1	TRBV11-2
CASSPGQVEQFF	TGCGCCAGCAGCCCCGGACAGGTTGAGCAGTTCTTC	NA	TRBJ2-1	TRBD1	TRBV5-1
CATLQDYGYTF	TGTGCCACCCTACAGGACTATGGCTACACCTTC	NA	TRBJ1-2	NA	TRBV6-6
CASSLGGELSRGSYEQYF	TGTGCCAGCAGCTTAGGGGGGGAGTTGAGTCGAGGCTCCTACGAGCAGTACTTC	NA	TRBJ2-7	NA	TRBV11-2
CASSYRGPTGSPLHF	TGTGCCAGCAGTTACAGGGGGCCTACCGGTTCACCCCTCCACTTT	NA	TRBJ1-6	TRBD1	TRBV6-5
CASSASSKLIPYEQYF	TGTGCCAGCAGCGCTAGTTCAAAATTGATCCCCTACGAGCAGTACTTC	many	TRBJ2-7	NA	TRBV9
CASRTSEYNEQFF	TGCGCCAGCAGGACTAGCGAATACAATGAGCAGTTCTTC	few	TRBJ2-1	TRBD2	TRBV5-1
CASSVGTAPSYEQYF	TGTGCCAGCAGCGTAGGCACAGCTCCCAGCTACGAGCAGTACTTC	NA	TRBJ2-7	NA	TRBV9
CASSPRTSGGQTQYF	TGTGCCAGCAGCCCTCGGACTAGCGGGGGTCAGACCCAGTACTTC	NA	TRBJ2-5	TRBD2	TRBV7-2
CASSLGTGRDSPLHF	TGTGCCAGCAGCTTAGGGACAGGGAGAGATTCACCCCTCCACTTT	few	TRBJ1-6	TRBD1	TRBV5-4
CASSPIITKSGYYEQYF	TGTGCCAGCTCTCCCATAATCACTAAAAGCGGTTACTACGAGCAGTACTTC	NA	TRBJ2-7	NA	TRBV5-5
CASSFGGKDTQYF	TGTGCCAGCAGCTTCGGAGGAAAAGATACGCAGTATTTT	NA	TRBJ2-3	NA	TRBV7-9
CASSRVAGGRGVQYF	TGTGCCAGCAGTCGGGTCGCGGGGGGGCGGGGGGTGCAGTATTTT	few	TRBJ2-3	TRBD2	TRBV27
CASSLDSDTQYF	TGTGCCAGCAGCTTGGACTCAGATACGCAGTATTTT	once	TRBJ2-3	NA	TRBV11-2
CASSSGTVLNTEAFF	TGCGCCAGCAGCTCTGGGACAGTTTTGAACACTGAAGCTTTCTTT	NA	TRBJ1-1	TRBD1	TRBV5-1
CASSLAGNSPLHF	TGCGCCAGCAGCTTGGCGGGTAATTCACCCCTCCACTTT	NA	TRBJ1-6	NA	TRBV5-1
CASGQGVNTEAFF	TGTGCCAGTGGACAGGGGGTGAACACTGAAGCTTTCTTT	NA	TRBJ1-1	TRBD1	TRBV2